This entry describes one T cell receptor beta chain. Its antigen is unknown. The PCR contained 60 Vbeta and 13 Jbeta primers. TCRdb's copy holds only in-frame clones and misses some; the assay was immunoSEQ multiplex PCR. The sample data list some 150,000 clones. V was pared by 5 bases and J by 3 bases, with 7 bases of the junction left unmatched. CDR1 is SNHLY, CDR2 FYNNEI, per germline. The CDR3 loop spans 16 amino acids. The sample comes from a study of cytomegalovirus exposure and HLA in healthy donors. Findings and limits, study-wide: Indistinguishable V segments, including TRBV6-2 and TRBV6-3, were excluded. Among TCR beta chains, those listed as cytomegalovirus-associated numbered 164. With high specificity and sensitivity, the classifier reportedly diagnosed cytomegalovirus status.

The receptor was derived from a man aged 35 to 55 in good health and CMV-seronegative. The sequenced sample consisted of PBMCs. The chain joins TRBV2 to TRBJ2-3; TRBD2 matches 11 bases. CDR3 protein: CASSRTSGPTTDTQYF. In DNA, the CDR3 is TGTGCCAGCAGTCGGACTAGCGGGCCTACTACAGATACGCAGTATTTT.